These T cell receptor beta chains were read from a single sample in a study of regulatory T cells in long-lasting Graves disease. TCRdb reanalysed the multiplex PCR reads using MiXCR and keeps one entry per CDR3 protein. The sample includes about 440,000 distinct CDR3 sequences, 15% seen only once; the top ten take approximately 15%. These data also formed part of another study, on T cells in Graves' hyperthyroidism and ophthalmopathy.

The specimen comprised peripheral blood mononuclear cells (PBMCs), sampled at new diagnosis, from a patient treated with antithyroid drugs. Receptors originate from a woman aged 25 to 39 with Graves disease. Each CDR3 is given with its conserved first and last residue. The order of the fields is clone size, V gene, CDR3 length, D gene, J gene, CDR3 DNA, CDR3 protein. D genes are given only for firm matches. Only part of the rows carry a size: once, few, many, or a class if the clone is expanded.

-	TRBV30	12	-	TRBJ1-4	TGTGCCTGGAGTGTCCTATATGAAAAACTGTTTTTT	CAWSVLYEKLFF
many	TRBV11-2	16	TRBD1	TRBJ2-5	TGTGCCAGCAGCCTTCAGGGGGCCCCCGATGTAGGGACCCAGTACTTC	CASSLQGAPDVGTQYF
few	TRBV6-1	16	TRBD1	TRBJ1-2	TGTGCCAGCACCCGGGACAGGGGCCTCCTAACGGATGGCTACACCTTC	CASTRDRGLLTDGYTF
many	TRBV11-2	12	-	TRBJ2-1	TGTGCCAGCATCGGGGGCTTGGGTGAGCAGTTCTTC	CASIGGLGEQFF
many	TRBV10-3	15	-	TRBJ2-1	TGTGCCATCAGTCCGGCAAAGGACTCCTACAATGAGCAGTTCTTC	CAISPAKDSYNEQFF
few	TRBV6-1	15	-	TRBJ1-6	TGTGCCAGCAGCGCACAGGGATCCGATAATTCACCCCTCCACTTT	CASSAQGSDNSPLHF
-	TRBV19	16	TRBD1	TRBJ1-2	TGTGCCAGTAGTACCATGGGGACAGGGGGCAACTATGGCTACACCTTC	CASSTMGTGGNYGYTF
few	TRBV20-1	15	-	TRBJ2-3	TGCAGTGCCACACCCCCTTGGGGACACACAGATACGCAGTATTTT	CSATPPWGHTDTQYF
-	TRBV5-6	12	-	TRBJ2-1	TGTGCCAGCAGCGACGTAGGCAATGAGCAGTTCTTC	CASSDVGNEQFF
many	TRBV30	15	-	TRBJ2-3	TGTGCCTGGAGTCTCTCAACCGCCAGCACAGATACGCAGTATTTT	CAWSLSTASTDTQYF
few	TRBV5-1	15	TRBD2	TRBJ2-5	TGCGCCAGCAGCAGTACTAGCGGCTACCAAGAGACCCAGTACTTC	CASSSTSGYQETQYF
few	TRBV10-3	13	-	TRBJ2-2	TGTGCCATCAGTGCGTCTACCGACCGGGAGCTGTTTTTT	CAISASTDRELFF
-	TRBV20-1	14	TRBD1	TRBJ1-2	TGCAGTGCTAGAGCCGCCCGGGACAGGGGTCGCTACACCTTC	CSARAARDRGRYTF
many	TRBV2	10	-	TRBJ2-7	TGTGCCAGCTGGGTGAGGCGTGGGTACTTC	CASWVRRGYF
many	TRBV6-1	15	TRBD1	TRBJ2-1	TGTGCCAGTGGTAGAGCCGGGACAGAGGACAATGAGCAGTTCTTC	CASGRAGTEDNEQFF
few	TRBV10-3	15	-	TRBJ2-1	TGTGCCAGCAGGGGGACGCCCGGGGGGGGAGTTGAGCAGTTCTTC	CASRGTPGGGVEQFF
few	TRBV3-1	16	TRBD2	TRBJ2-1	TGTGCCAGCAGCCTGCCCCTAGCGGGAGGGGGCGGTGAGCAGTTCTTC	CASSLPLAGGGGEQFF
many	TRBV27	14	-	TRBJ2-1	TGTGCCAGCAGTCTCGCAGGCGAATACAATGAGCAGTTCTTC	CASSLAGEYNEQFF
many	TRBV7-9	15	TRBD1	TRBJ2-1	TGTGCCAGCAGCTACCGGGACAGGGGATACAATGAGCAGTTCTTC	CASSYRDRGYNEQFF
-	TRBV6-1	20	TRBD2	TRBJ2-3	TGTGCCAGCAGTGCCAGACAGGGGGCTAGCGGGAGGGCCTCGACAGATACGCGGTATTTT	CASSARQGASGRASTDTRYF
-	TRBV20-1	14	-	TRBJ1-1	TGCAGTGCTGGTACACGGGTCGTTAGCACTGAAGCTTTCTTT	CSAGTRVVSTEAFF
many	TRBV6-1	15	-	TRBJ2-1	TGTGCCAGCAGTGAAGGGTCCTTGGGCAGGGGTGAGCAGTTCTTC	CASSEGSLGRGEQFF